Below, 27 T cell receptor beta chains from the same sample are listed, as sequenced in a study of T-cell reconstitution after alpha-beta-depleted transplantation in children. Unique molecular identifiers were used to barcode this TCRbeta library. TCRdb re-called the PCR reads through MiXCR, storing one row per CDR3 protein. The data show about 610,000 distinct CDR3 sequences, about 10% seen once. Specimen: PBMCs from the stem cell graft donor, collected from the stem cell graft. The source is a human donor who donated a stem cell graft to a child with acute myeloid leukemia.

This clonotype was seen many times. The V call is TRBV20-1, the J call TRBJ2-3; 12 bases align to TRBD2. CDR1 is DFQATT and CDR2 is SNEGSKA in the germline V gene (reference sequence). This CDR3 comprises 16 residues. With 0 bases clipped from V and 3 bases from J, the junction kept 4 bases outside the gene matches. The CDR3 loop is CSARDLAGGWTDTQYF. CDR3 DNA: TGCAGTGCTAGAGACCTAGCGGGAGGGTGGACAGATACGCAGTATTTT.

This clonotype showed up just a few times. The CDR3 loop reads CASTPFDSILLETQYF. The CDR3 DNA reads TGTGCCAGCACCCCATTTGACAGTATCCTCTTGGAGACCCAGTACTTC. The J gene is TRBJ2-5, the V gene TRBV28; possibly TRBD1 for D (5 bases). The CDR3 spans 16 residues. V dropped 7 bases and J dropped 5 bases, with 23 bases sitting between them. CDR1 and CDR2 from the germline V gene are MDHEN and SYDVKM.

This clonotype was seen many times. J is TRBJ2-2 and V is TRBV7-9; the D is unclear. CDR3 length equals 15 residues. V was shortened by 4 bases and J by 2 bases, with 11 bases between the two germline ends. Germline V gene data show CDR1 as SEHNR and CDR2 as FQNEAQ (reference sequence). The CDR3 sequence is CASSSPTRNTGELFF. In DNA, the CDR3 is TGTGCCAGCAGCTCGCCTACACGAAACACCGGGGAGCTGTTTTTT.

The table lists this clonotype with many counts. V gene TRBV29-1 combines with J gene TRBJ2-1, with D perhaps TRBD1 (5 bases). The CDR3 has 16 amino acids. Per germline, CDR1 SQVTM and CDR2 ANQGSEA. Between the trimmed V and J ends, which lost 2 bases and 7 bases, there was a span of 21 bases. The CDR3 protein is CSVELAALGQGNEQFF. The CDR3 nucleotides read TGCAGCGTTGAACTCGCAGCACTCGGTCAGGGAAATGAGCAGTTCTTC.

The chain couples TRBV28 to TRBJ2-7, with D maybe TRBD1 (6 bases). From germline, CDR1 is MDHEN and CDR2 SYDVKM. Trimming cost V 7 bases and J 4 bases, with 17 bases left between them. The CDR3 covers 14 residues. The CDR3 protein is CASTPHRTAYEQYF. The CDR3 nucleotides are TGTGCCAGCACCCCACATAGGACAGCATACGAGCAGTACTTC.

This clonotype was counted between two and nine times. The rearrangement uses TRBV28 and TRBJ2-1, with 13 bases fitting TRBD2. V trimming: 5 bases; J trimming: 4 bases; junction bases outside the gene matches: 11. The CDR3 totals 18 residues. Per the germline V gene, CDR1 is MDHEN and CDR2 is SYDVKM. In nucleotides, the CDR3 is TGTGCCAGCAGTCCATACGGACTAGCGGGAGAGGGTTACAATGAGCAGTTCTTC. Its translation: CASSPYGLAGEGYNEQFF.

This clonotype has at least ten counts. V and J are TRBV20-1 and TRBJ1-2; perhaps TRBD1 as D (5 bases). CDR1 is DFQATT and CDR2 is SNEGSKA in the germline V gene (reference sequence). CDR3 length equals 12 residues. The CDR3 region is CRPGRATGGYTF. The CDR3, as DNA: TGCAGACCGGGGCGGGCGACGGGTGGCTACACCTTC.

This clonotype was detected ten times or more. The CDR3 reads CASTSGLAGVETQYF. In DNA form, the CDR3 reads TGTGCCAGCACCTCCGGACTAGCGGGAGTGGAGACCCAGTACTTC. The J gene is TRBJ2-5, the V gene TRBV27; 13 bases fit TRBD2. V shed 7 bases and J 5 bases; nucleotides not matched to a gene: 7. CDR1 MNHEY and CDR2 SMNVEV come from the germline V gene (reference sequence). CDR3 length equals 15 residues.

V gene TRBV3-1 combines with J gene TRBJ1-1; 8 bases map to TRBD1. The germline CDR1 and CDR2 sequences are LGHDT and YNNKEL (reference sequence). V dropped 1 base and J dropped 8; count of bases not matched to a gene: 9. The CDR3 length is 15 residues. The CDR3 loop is CASSQGVGQVKEAFF. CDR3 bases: TGTGCCAGCAGCCAAGGAGTGGGACAGGTTAAGGAAGCTTTCTTT.

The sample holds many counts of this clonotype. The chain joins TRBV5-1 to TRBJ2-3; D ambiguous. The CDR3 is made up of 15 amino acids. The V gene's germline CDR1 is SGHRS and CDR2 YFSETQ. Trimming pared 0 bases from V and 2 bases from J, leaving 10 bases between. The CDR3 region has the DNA TGCGCCAGCAGCTTGGCCGTGGGGAACACAGATACGCAGTATTTT. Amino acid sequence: CASSLAVGNTDTQYF.

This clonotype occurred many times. This CDR3 reads CSARPPGEGEQYF. CDR3 DNA sequence: TGCAGTGCTAGACCCCCAGGGGAGGGCGAGCAGTACTTC. This chain uses TRBV20-1 with TRBJ2-7, with D perhaps matching TRBD2 (7 bases). The CDR3 has 13 residues. Germline values: CDR1 DFQATT, CDR2 SNEGSKA (reference sequence). V was shortened by 2 bases and J by 6 bases, with 14 bases between the two germline ends.

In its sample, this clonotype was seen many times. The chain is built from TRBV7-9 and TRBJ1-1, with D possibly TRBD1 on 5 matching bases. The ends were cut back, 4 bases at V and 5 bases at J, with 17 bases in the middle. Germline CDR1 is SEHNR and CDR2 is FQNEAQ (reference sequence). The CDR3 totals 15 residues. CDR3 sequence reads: CASSSPGRGVTEAFF. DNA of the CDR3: TGTGCCAGCAGCTCCCCGGGACGGGGGGTGACTGAAGCTTTCTTT.

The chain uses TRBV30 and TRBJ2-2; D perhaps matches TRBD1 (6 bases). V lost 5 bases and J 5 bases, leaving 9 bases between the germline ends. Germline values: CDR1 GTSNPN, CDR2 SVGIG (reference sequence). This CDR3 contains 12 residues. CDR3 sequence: CAWYQGTGELFF. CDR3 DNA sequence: TGTGCCTGGTACCAGGGGACCGGGGAGCTGTTTTTT.

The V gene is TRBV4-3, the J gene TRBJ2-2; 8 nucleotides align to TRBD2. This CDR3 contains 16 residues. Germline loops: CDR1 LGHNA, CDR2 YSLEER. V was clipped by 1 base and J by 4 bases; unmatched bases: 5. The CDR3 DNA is TGCGCCAGCAGCCAAGGGGCGGGAGGCCTCACCGGGGAGCTGTTTTTT. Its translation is CASSQGAGGLTGELFF.

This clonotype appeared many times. In nucleotides, the CDR3 is TGCGCCAGCACTACGGGGCGCACAGATACGCAGTATTTT. Its protein is CASTTGRTDTQYF. The chain carries TRBV10-2 and TRBJ2-3, with D perhaps being TRBD1 or TRBD2 (5 bases each). V lost 7 bases, J lost 1 base, and 9 bases lay in between. The germline CDR1 and CDR2 sequences are WSHSY and SAAADI. This CDR3 has 13 amino acids.

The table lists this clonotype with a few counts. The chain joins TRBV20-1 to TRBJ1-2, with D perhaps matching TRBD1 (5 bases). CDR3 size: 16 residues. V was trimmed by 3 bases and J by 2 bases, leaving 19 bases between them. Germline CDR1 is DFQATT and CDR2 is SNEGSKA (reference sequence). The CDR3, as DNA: TGCAGTGCTAGCGTCGCTTCCGGGGGACCAAACTATGGCTACACCTTC. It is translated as CSASVASGGPNYGYTF.

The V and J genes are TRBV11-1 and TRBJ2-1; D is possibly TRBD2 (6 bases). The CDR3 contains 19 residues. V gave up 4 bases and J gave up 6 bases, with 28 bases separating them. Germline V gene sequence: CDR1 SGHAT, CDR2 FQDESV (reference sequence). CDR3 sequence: CASSSPLGNSGIRINEQFF. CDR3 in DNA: TGTGCCAGCAGCTCGCCCCTTGGGAATAGCGGAATTCGAATCAATGAGCAGTTCTTC.

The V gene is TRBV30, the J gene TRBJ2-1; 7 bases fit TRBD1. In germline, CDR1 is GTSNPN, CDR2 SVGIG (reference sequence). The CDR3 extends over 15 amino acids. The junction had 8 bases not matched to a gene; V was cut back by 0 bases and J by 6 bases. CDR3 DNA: TGTGCCTGGAGTGTACGAGGGACAGTCAGCAATGAGCAGTTCTTC. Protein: CAWSVRGTVSNEQFF.

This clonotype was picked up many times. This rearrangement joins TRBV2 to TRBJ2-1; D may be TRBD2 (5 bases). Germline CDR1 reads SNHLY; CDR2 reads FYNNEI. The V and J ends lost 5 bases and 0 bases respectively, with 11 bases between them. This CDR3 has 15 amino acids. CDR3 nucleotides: TGTGCCAGCAGTCAGGACTTACGCTCCTACAATGAGCAGTTCTTC. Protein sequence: CASSQDLRSYNEQFF.

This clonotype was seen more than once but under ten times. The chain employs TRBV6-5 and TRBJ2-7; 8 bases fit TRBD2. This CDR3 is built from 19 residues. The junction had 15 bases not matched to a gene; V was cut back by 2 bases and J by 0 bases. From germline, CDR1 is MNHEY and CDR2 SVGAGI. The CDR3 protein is CASSYPHGPGLESSYEQYF. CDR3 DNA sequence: TGTGCCAGCAGTTACCCCCACGGCCCGGGACTAGAGAGCTCCTACGAGCAGTACTTC.

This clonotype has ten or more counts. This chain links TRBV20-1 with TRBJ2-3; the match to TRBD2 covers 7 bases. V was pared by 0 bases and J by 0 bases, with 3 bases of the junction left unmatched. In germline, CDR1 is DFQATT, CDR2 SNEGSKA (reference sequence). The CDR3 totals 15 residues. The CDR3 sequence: CSARDHSGSTDTQYF. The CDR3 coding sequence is TGCAGTGCTAGAGACCATAGCGGGAGCACAGATACGCAGTATTTT.

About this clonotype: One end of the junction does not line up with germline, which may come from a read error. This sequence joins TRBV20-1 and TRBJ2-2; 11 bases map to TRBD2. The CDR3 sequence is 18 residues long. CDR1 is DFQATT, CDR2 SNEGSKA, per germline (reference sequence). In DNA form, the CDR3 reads TGCAGTGCTAGAGATCTGGCTAGCGGGAGGACGAATACCGGGGAGCTGTTTTTT. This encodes CSARDLASGRTNTGELFF.

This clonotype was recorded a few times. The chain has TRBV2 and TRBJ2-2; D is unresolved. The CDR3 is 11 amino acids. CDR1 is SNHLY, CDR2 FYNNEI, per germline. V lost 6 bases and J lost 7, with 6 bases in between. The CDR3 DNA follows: TGTGCCAGCAGGCAAGGCGGGGAGCTGTTTTTT. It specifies CASRQGGELFF.

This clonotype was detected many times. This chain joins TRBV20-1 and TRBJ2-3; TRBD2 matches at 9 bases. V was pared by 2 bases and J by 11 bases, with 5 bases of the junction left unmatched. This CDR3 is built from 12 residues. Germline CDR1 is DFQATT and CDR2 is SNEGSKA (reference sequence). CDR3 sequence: CSARNLAGMQYF. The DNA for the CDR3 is TGCAGTGCTAGAAACCTAGCGGGAATGCAGTATTTT.

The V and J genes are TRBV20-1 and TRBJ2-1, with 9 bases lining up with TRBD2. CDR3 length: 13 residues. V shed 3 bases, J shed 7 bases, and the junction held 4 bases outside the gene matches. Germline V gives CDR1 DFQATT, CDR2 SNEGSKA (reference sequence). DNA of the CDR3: TGCAGTGCTAGCCTAGCGGGACAGAATGAGCAGTTCTTC. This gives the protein CSASLAGQNEQFF.

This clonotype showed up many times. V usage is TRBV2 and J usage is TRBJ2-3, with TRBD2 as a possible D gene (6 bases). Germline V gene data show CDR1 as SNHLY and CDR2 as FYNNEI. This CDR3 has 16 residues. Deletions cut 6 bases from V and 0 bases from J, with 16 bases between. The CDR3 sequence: CASRTLAQISTDTQYF. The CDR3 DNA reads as TGTGCCAGCAGAACACTAGCTCAAATTAGCACAGATACGCAGTATTTT. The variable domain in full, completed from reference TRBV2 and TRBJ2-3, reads EPEVTQTPSHQVTQMGQEVILRCVPISNHLYFYWYRQILGQKVEFLVSFYNNEISEKSEIFDDQFSVERPDGSNFTLKIRSTKLEDSAMYFCASRTLAQISTDTQYFGPGTRLTVL.

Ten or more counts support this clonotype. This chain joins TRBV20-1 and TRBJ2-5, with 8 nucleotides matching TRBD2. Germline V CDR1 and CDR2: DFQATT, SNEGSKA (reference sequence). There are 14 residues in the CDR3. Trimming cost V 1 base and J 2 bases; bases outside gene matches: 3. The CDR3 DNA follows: TGCAGTGCTAGAGGGACTAGCATTCAAGAGACCCAGTACTTC. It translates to CSARGTSIQETQYF.